The 27 T cell receptor beta chains given below trace back to one sample, sequenced in a study of blood T cell repertoires in COVID-19. Data came from immunoSEQ multiplex PCR; TCRdb stores just in-frame clones and leaves some out. The data contain about 88,000 clones, more than 70% of them singletons. The sequenced sample consisted of peripheral blood. The receptors stem from a woman aged 80 or over with acute or convalescent COVID-19.

This chain joins TRBV7-2 and TRBJ1-1, with 7 bases matching TRBD1. Trimming at V came to 5 bases and at J to 5 bases, leaving 2 bases not matched to a gene. CDR3 length equals 12 residues. CDR1 and CDR2 (germline): SGHTA, FQGNSA. This chain's CDR3 is CASSRGRTEAFF. CDR3 nucleotides: TGTGCCAGCAGCAGGGGGCGGACTGAAGCTTTCTTT.

The chain employs TRBV4-3 and TRBJ2-1; D unresolved. V was shortened by 0 bases and J by 5 bases, with 11 bases between the two germline ends. The CDR3 contains 15 residues. CDR1 and CDR2 from the germline V gene are LGHNA and YSLEER. The CDR3 sequence: CASSQDGADNNEQFF. For the CDR3, the DNA is TGCGCCAGCAGCCAAGATGGCGCTGACAACAATGAGCAGTTCTTC.

This chain uses TRBV7-2 with TRBJ1-1; D unresolved. The CDR3 has 15 amino acids. Germline V gene sequence: CDR1 SGHTA, CDR2 FQGNSA. Trimming left V 5 bases short and J 5 bases short, with 18 bases between. The CDR3 is CASSQVLGGKTEAFF. CDR3 coding DNA: TGTGCCAGCAGCCAGGTTCTGGGTGGCAAGACTGAAGCTTTCTTT.

This chain links TRBV15 with TRBJ2-1; 8 bases line up with TRBD1. J gave up 2 bases and V 0 bases, and 12 bases lay outside the gene matches. Per the germline V gene, CDR1 is LNHNV and CDR2 is YYDKDF (reference sequence). This CDR3 has 19 amino acids. The CDR3 region is CATSREPHGQGAAYNEQFF. CDR3 DNA: TGTGCCACCAGCAGAGAGCCGCACGGTCAGGGGGCAGCCTACAATGAGCAGTTCTTC.

The rearrangement links TRBV6-5 to TRBJ2-2; no definite D call. The germline CDR1 and CDR2 sequences are MNHEY and SVGAGI. Trimming shortened V by 4 bases and J by 8 bases, and 11 bases separated the two germline ends. The CDR3 length is 13 residues. The CDR3 loop reads CASSLVWPGELFF. The CDR3, as DNA: TGTGCCAGCAGTTTGGTTTGGCCTGGGGAGCTGTTTTTT.

This chain uses TRBV19 with TRBJ1-5; 8 nucleotides match TRBD1. There are 14 residues in the CDR3. V shed 10 bases and J 2 bases; nucleotides not matched to a gene: 7. Germline CDR1 and CDR2: LNHDA and SQIVND (reference sequence). The CDR3 DNA follows: TGTGCCACCGACAGGGGATATGGCAATCAGCCCCAGCATTTT. Its protein is CATDRGYGNQPQHF.

The rearrangement joins TRBV7-9 to TRBJ1-4; the match to TRBD1 covers 9 bases. J lost 8 bases, V lost 5 bases, and 9 bases had no gene match. In germline, CDR1 is SEHNR, CDR2 FQNEAQ (reference sequence). The CDR3 has 15 amino acids. The CDR3 region is CASSPRTGAREKLFF. CDR3 in DNA: TGTGCCAGCAGCCCTCGGACAGGGGCGCGGGAAAAACTGTTTTTT. Together with reference TRBV7-9 and TRBJ1-4, the CDR3 gives the full variable domain: DTGVSQNPRHKITKRGQNVTFRCDPISEHNRLYWYRQTLGQGPEFLTYFQNEAQLEKSRLLSDRFSAERPKGSFSTLEIQRTEQGDSAMYLCASSPRTGAREKLFFGSGTQLSVL.

The chain uses TRBV24-1 and TRBJ2-1, with 9 bases lining up with TRBD2. Trimming cost V 4 bases and J 7 bases; bases outside gene matches: 10. Per the germline V gene, CDR1 is KGHDR and CDR2 is SFDVKD. This CDR3 has 16 residues. The CDR3 sequence is CATSDPSAGGRNEQFF. The CDR3 DNA follows: TGTGCCACCAGTGACCCCAGCGCGGGAGGGCGGAATGAGCAGTTCTTC.

In its sample, this clone was seen a few times. The V call is TRBV11-3, the J call TRBJ2-3; D is possibly TRBD2 (6 bases). V dropped 0 bases and J dropped 2 bases, with 9 bases sitting between them. Germline V gene lookup returns CDR1 SGHNT and CDR2 YENEEA. The CDR3 length is 15 residues. The CDR3 is CASSLEGGATDTQYF. In nucleotides, the CDR3 is TGTGCCAGCAGCTTAGAGGGAGGAGCCACAGATACGCAGTATTTT. Looking up the rest from reference TRBV11-3 and TRBJ2-3 gives the full variable domain: EAGVVQSPRYKIIEKKQPVAFWCNPISGHNTLYWYLQNLGQGPELLIRYENEEAVDDSQLPKDRFSAERLKGVDSTLKIQPAELGDSAVYLCASSLEGGATDTQYFGPGTRLTVL.

The chain employs TRBV9 and TRBJ2-7; D is possibly TRBD2 (6 bases). CDR3 length: 14 amino acids. V lost 0 bases and J 4 bases, leaving 11 bases between the germline ends. The germline V gene has CDR1 SGDLS and CDR2 YYNGEE. CDR3 in amino acids: CASSVGSGVYEQYF. The CDR3 region has the DNA TGTGCCAGCAGCGTAGGGTCGGGGGTTTACGAGCAGTACTTC.

This clone was seen more than once but under ten times. Here the CDR3 DNA reads TGCGCCAGCAGGGAAGCCGTGGGCGAGACCCAGTACTTC. Translating gives CASREAVGETQYF. V is TRBV5-1 and J is TRBJ2-5; no firm D call. The CDR3 is 13 amino acids. The V end was cut by 5 bases, the J end by 5 bases, with 13 bases between. Germline CDR1 reads SGHRS; CDR2 reads YFSETQ.

The chain has TRBV10-3 and TRBJ2-7; D remains unclear. Trimming left V 0 bases short and J 5 bases short, with 8 bases between. The CDR3 sequence is 13 residues long. Germline lookup yields CDR1 ENHRY and CDR2 SYGVKD. Written as DNA, the CDR3 is TGTGCCATCAGTGAGTCGGCTTCGCACGAGCAGTACTTC. Protein sequence: CAISESASHEQYF.

The rearrangement links TRBV5-1 to TRBJ1-2; 8 nucleotides align to TRBD1. CDR3 length: 14 amino acids. The J segment lost 8 bases and the V segment lost 7 bases, leaving 13 bases of the junction unmatched. The germline V gene encodes CDR1 SGHRS and CDR2 YFSETQ. CDR3 region: CASYDPRPGGGYTF. CDR3 nucleotide sequence: TGCGCCAGCTATGACCCCCGTCCAGGGGGCGGCTACACCTTC.

The chain carries TRBV19 and TRBJ1-1, with unresolved D. The CDR3 length is 15 residues. CDR1 is LNHDA and CDR2 is SQIVND in the germline V gene (reference sequence). Trimming shortened V by 3 bases and J by 1 base, and 12 bases separated the two germline ends. The CDR3 DNA reads TGTGCCAGTAGTATTTTTACGTCGGGGAACACTGAAGCTTTCTTT. This sequence encodes CASSIFTSGNTEAFF.

The gene calls are TRBV6-5 and TRBJ2-7, with 11 bases that match TRBD1. This CDR3 contains 14 residues. J lost 2 bases, V lost 6 bases, and 3 bases had no gene match. The V gene's germline CDR1 is MNHEY and CDR2 SVGAGI. The CDR3 spells CASSSGQGAYEQYF. The CDR3 DNA is TGTGCCAGCAGCTCGGGACAGGGGGCCTACGAGCAGTACTTC.

This chain uses TRBV5-6 with TRBJ2-3, with D hard to call. The germline V gene has CDR1 SGHDT and CDR2 YYEEEE. CDR3 length: 13 amino acids. V lost 6 bases, J lost 6 bases, and 14 bases lay in between. The CDR3 reads CASTRDWLDTQYF. CDR3 nucleotides: TGTGCCAGCACTAGAGACTGGTTGGATACGCAGTATTTT.

The gene calls are TRBV1 and TRBJ2-2; TRBD2 is the table's D call, not checked against the DNA. TRBV1 corresponds to a pseudogene. The CDR3 contains 14 residues. The CDR3 is CTSSPLFYTGELFF. The CDR3, as DNA: TGCACCAGCAGCCCACTCTTCTACACCGGGGAGCTGTTTTTT.

The genes are TRBV5-1 and TRBJ2-2; D is perhaps TRBD2 (5 bases). Germline V CDR1 and CDR2: SGHRS, YFSETQ. The CDR3 loop spans 13 amino acids. V lost 5 bases and J 3 bases, leaving 8 bases between the germline ends. Written as DNA, the CDR3 is TGCGCCAGCAGGGGTAGCGACACCGGGGAGCTGTTTTTT. It codes for CASRGSDTGELFF.

The CDR3 protein is CASSSTGGFYGYTF. The CDR3, as DNA: TGTGCCAGCAGTTCGACAGGGGGCTTTTATGGCTACACCTTC. The chain employs TRBV28 and TRBJ1-2; 10 nucleotides match TRBD1. Germline V gives CDR1 MDHEN, CDR2 SYDVKM. V shed 4 bases, J shed 5 bases, and the junction held 4 bases outside the gene matches. CDR3 length: 14 amino acids.

This rearrangement joins TRBV7-9 to TRBJ2-1; D gene uncertain. Trimming shortened V by 1 base and J by 6 bases, and 7 bases separated the two germline ends. CDR3 length equals 13 residues. In germline, CDR1 is SEHNR, CDR2 FQNEAQ (reference sequence). The CDR3 protein is CASSLDTINEQFF. CDR3 DNA: TGTGCCAGCAGCTTAGACACAATCAATGAGCAGTTCTTC.

The chain recombines TRBV28 with TRBJ2-7; a weak D match, TRBD1 (6 bases). From germline, CDR1 is MDHEN and CDR2 SYDVKM. Trimming removed 6 bases from V and 2 bases from J, with 14 bases in between. This CDR3 spans 14 amino acids. CDR3: CASRGARGTYEQYF. DNA of the CDR3: TGTGCCAGCAGAGGGGCGAGGGGGACCTACGAGCAGTACTTC.

V usage is TRBV11-2 and J usage is TRBJ2-3; possible D gene TRBD1, 5 bases. V was shortened by 3 bases and J by 5 bases, with 9 bases between the two germline ends. Germline V lookup: CDR1 SGHAT, CDR2 FQNNGV. This CDR3 comprises 13 residues. The CDR3 protein is CASSFAGLDTQYF. The CDR3 bases are TGTGCCAGCAGCTTCGCAGGGTTAGATACGCAGTATTTT. The full variable domain, its missing parts supplied by reference TRBV11-2 and TRBJ2-3, is EAGVAQSPRYKIIEKRQSVAFWCNPISGHATLYWYQQILGQGPKLLIQFQNNGVVDDSQLPKDRFSAERLKGVDSTLKIQPAKLEDSAVYLCASSFAGLDTQYFGPGTRLTVL.

This chain connects TRBV6-5 to TRBJ2-2; TRBD2 is a possible D gene (6 bases). Germline-derived CDR1 and CDR2 are MNHEY and SVGAGI. The V gene lost 11 bases and the J gene lost 0 bases, with 13 bases spanning the gap. This CDR3 contains 14 residues. The CDR3 nucleotides read TGTGCCGGAGGGGAACTAGCGAACACCGGGGAGCTGTTTTTT. Protein sequence: CAGGELANTGELFF.

This rearrangement joins TRBV5-3 to TRBJ1-2; 9 positions agree with TRBD1. TRBV5-3 is designated an ORF whose function remains uncertain. The CDR3 loop spans 14 amino acids. J was trimmed by 3 bases and V by 4 bases; bases with no gene match: 4. CDR3 coding DNA: TGTGCCAGAAGCCCGGGACAGGGTCACTATGGCTACACCTTC. Translation gives CARSPGQGHYGYTF.

The V and J genes are TRBV5-1 and TRBJ2-7; 7 bases map to TRBD2. Trimming took 2 bases from V and 3 from J; bases not matched to a gene: 17. This CDR3 region has 18 residues. In germline, CDR1 is SGHRS, CDR2 YFSETQ. CDR3: CASSLVRENGYLFYEQYF. CDR3 nucleotides: TGCGCCAGCAGCTTAGTGCGGGAGAACGGGTATCTCTTCTACGAGCAGTACTTC.

The chain couples TRBV19 to TRBJ1-1, with 8 bases matching TRBD1. J lost 5 bases, V lost 5 bases, and 7 bases had no gene match. CDR3 length equals 14 residues. Germline V CDR1 and CDR2: LNHDA, SQIVND (reference sequence). In DNA, the CDR3 is TGTGCCAGTAGTCCAGGGGGCAGGGTTACTGAAGCTTTCTTT. Residues: CASSPGGRVTEAFF.

This clone has more than one count but fewer than ten. The chain carries TRBV2 and TRBJ2-3; no reliable D call. Germline V gene lookup returns CDR1 SNHLY and CDR2 FYNNEI. The CDR3 totals 12 residues. V dropped 6 bases and J dropped 3 bases, with 7 bases sitting between them. The CDR3 region is CASRPTTDTQYF. The CDR3 DNA is TGTGCCAGCAGACCCACTACAGATACGCAGTATTTT.